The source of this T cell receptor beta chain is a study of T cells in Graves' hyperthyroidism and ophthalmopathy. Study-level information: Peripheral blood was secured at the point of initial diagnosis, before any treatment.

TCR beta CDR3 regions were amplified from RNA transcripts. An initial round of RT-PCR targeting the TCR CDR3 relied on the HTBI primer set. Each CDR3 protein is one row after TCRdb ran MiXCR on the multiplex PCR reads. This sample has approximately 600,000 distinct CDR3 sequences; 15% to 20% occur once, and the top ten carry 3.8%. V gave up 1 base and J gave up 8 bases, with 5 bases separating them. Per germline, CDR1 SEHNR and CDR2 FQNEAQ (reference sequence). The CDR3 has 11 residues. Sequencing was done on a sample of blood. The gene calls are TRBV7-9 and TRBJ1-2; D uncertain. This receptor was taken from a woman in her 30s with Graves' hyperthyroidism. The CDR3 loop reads CASSLDGGYTF. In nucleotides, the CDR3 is TGTGCCAGCAGCTTAGACGGGGGCTACACCTTC.